The sequence of this T cell receptor (beta chain) was determined in a study of cytomegalovirus exposure and HLA in healthy donors. It was with 60 Vbeta and 13 Jbeta primers that the PCR ran. Per the authors' pipeline: In a later analysis, around 11 million of approximately 80 million unique beta chains occurred in at least two donors. Libraries were prepared by immunoSEQ multiplex PCR; TCRdb keeps only in-frame clonotypes and omits some of them. Clone size and the V and J calls come from that table; the DNA yielded D and trimming. Of 150,000 to 200,000 clones in the sample, over 60% were seen once. With respect to this clone: Antigen: not known.

CDR1 and CDR2 (germline): SGHAT, FQNNGV. V lost 5 bases and J lost 1, with 9 bases in between. The CDR3 totals 14 residues. The study's findings and limits: The sole available immune exposure information was CMV serostatus. Most TCR sequences proved rare, with some public TCRs found in many donors.

Specimen: PBMCs. The sequence came from a woman aged 40 to 50 in good health and CMV-seronegative. The chain combines TRBV11-2 with TRBJ1-3; weak D call: TRBD1 (5 bases). The CDR3, as DNA: TGTGCCAGCAGCCGGCAGGGATCTGGAAACACCATATATTTT. Translating gives CASSRQGSGNTIYF. The whole variable domain, filled in from reference TRBV11-2 and TRBJ1-3, reads EAGVAQSPRYKIIEKRQSVAFWCNPISGHATLYWYQQILGQGPKLLIQFQNNGVVDDSQLPKDRFSAERLKGVDSTLKIQPAKLEDSAVYLCASSRQGSGNTIYFGEGSWLTVV.